Reported below is one T cell receptor beta chain. Antigen specificity is unknown. Unmatched junction bases numbered 13, after V lost 7 bases and J lost 8 bases. There are 16 residues in the CDR3. Looked up from germline, CDR1 is MNHNY and CDR2 is SVGAGI (reference sequence). The data were produced by immunoSEQ multiplex PCR, yet TCRdb's version contains in-frame clones alone and is incomplete. The sample yields around 60,000 clones, about 93% seen once. This entry belongs to a study of cytomegalovirus exposure and HLA in healthy donors. Whole-study context: The 90 to 150 validation repertoires used the same platform as the 550 to 750 first-cohort repertoires, a later analysis reported. Broader study findings: Reports showed the classifier diagnosing cytomegalovirus status with high specificity and sensitivity.

The rearrangement links TRBV6-6 to TRBJ2-2, with 10 bases lining up with TRBD1. The sequencing input was PBMCs. This receptor was obtained from a man younger than 35 in good health and CMV-seronegative. The CDR3 nucleotides read TGTGCCAGCACCGCGAGGGACAGGGGACGGTCGGGGGAGCTGTTTTTT. Its translation: CASTARDRGRSGELFF.